This paragraph covers one T cell receptor beta chain sequence. Time point of the sample: sample taken at primary tumor resection. The study sequenced unsorted whole RNA from tumor, nontumor lung or frozen PBMC. This record comes from a study of spatial heterogeneity in lung cancer. About the study: There were, on average, more than eight raw-read appearances for each unique TCR and UMI combination.

TCRdb reprocessed the 5' RACE reads with MiXCR, giving one entry per CDR3 protein. Counted here are about 82,000 distinct CDR3 sequences, 10% to 15% occurring once; the ten biggest clones make up roughly 4.5%. The clonotype was recovered from a male donor with early-stage non-small cell lung cancer. The source was PBMCs, collected at surgery.

This CDR3 is CAGTGGNTGELFF. Written as DNA, the CDR3 is TGTGCCGGCACAGGGGGGAACACCGGGGAGCTGTTTTTT. The chain is built from TRBV2 and TRBJ2-2; TRBD1 aligns across 8 bases. The germline CDR1 and CDR2 sequences are SNHLY and FYNNEI. The V and J ends lost 11 bases and 1 base, in that order; junction bases with no gene match: 3. This CDR3 is 13 amino acids long.